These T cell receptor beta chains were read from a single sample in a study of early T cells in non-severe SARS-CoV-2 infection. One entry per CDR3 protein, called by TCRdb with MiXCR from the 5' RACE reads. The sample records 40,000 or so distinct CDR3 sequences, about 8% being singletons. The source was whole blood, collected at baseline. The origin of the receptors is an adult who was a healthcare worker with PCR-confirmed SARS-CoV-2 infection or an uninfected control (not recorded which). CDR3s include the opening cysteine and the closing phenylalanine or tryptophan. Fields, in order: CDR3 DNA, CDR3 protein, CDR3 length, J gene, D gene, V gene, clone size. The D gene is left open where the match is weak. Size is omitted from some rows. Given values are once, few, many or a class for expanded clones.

CDR3 DNA: TGTGCCAGCAGCCGGGGACGGTACGAAGAGACCCAGTACTTC
CDR3 protein: CASSRGRYEETQYF
CDR3 length: 14
J gene: TRBJ2-5
D gene: -
V gene: TRBV7-8
clone size: many

CDR3 DNA: TGCGCCAGCAGCCACCCAGCTAGCAATCAGCCCCAGCATTTT
CDR3 protein: CASSHPASNQPQHF
CDR3 length: 14
J gene: TRBJ1-5
D gene: -
V gene: TRBV4-1
clone size: many

CDR3 DNA: TGTGCCAGCAGTGGGGACTACTCCTACGAGCAGTACTTC
CDR3 protein: CASSGDYSYEQYF
CDR3 length: 13
J gene: TRBJ2-7
D gene: TRBD2
V gene: TRBV6-1
clone size: once

CDR3 DNA: TGTGCCAGCAGTTCGCGCCTCAATGAGCAGTTCTTC
CDR3 protein: CASSSRLNEQFF
CDR3 length: 12
J gene: TRBJ2-1
D gene: -
V gene: TRBV12-3/TRBV12-4
clone size: few

CDR3 DNA: TGCAGCGTTGACCTAACAGGGGGCAATGAGCAGTTCTTC
CDR3 protein: CSVDLTGGNEQFF
CDR3 length: 13
J gene: TRBJ2-1
D gene: TRBD1
V gene: TRBV29-1
clone size: few

CDR3 DNA: TGTGCCAGCAGCTCCAAAAAAGACAATCAGCCCCAGCATTTT
CDR3 protein: CASSSKKDNQPQHF
CDR3 length: 14
J gene: TRBJ1-5
D gene: -
V gene: TRBV5-5
clone size: -

CDR3 DNA: TGTGCCAGCAGTTGGGGACAGGGAGCAAAAAACATTCAGTACTTC
CDR3 protein: CASSWGQGAKNIQYF
CDR3 length: 15
J gene: TRBJ2-4
D gene: TRBD1
V gene: TRBV28
clone size: -

CDR3 DNA: TGTGCCAGCAGCCAAGTTCCCTACGAGCAGTACTTC
CDR3 protein: CASSQVPYEQYF
CDR3 length: 12
J gene: TRBJ2-7
D gene: -
V gene: TRBV3-1
clone size: few

CDR3 DNA: TGCGCCAGCAGGAACGGGCTCTATAATTCACCCCTCCACTTT
CDR3 protein: CASRNGLYNSPLHF
CDR3 length: 14
J gene: TRBJ1-6
D gene: -
V gene: TRBV4-1
clone size: -

CDR3 DNA: TGCGCCAGCCGGGACAACGAAGTGAACACTGAAGCTTTCTTT
CDR3 protein: CASRDNEVNTEAFF
CDR3 length: 14
J gene: TRBJ1-1
D gene: -
V gene: TRBV10-2
clone size: -

CDR3 DNA: TGTGCCAGTAGCGGACTAGCGGGGTCCTACAATGAGCAGTTCTTC
CDR3 protein: CASSGLAGSYNEQFF
CDR3 length: 15
J gene: TRBJ2-1
D gene: TRBD2
V gene: TRBV19
clone size: few

CDR3 DNA: TGCAGTGCCAAAGAAATGCTAGCGGCAAATCAAGAGACCCAGTACTTC
CDR3 protein: CSAKEMLAANQETQYF
CDR3 length: 16
J gene: TRBJ2-5
D gene: TRBD2
V gene: TRBV20-1
clone size: few

CDR3 DNA: TGCAGCGTTGGCGTCTCCGAAGAGACCCAGTACTTC
CDR3 protein: CSVGVSEETQYF
CDR3 length: 12
J gene: TRBJ2-5
D gene: -
V gene: TRBV29-1
clone size: -

CDR3 DNA: TGTGCCAGCAGCTTAGCCAGACAGGGGAGAGAGACCCAGTACTTC
CDR3 protein: CASSLARQGRETQYF
CDR3 length: 15
J gene: TRBJ2-5
D gene: TRBD1
V gene: TRBV7-2
clone size: many

CDR3 DNA: TGCAGTGCTAGAGGAGCAATGAACACTGAAGCTTTCTTT
CDR3 protein: CSARGAMNTEAFF
CDR3 length: 13
J gene: TRBJ1-1
D gene: -
V gene: TRBV20-1
clone size: few

CDR3 DNA: TGTGCCAGCTCACCGGGAGATTCACCCCTCCACTTT
CDR3 protein: CASSPGDSPLHF
CDR3 length: 12
J gene: TRBJ1-6
D gene: -
V gene: TRBV18
clone size: few

CDR3 DNA: TGCAGTGCGAAGGGGCGCAATGAGCAGTTCTTC
CDR3 protein: CSAKGRNEQFF
CDR3 length: 11
J gene: TRBJ2-1
D gene: -
V gene: TRBV20-1
clone size: -

CDR3 DNA: TGTGCCAGCAGTGAGGTGGTGCGGGGGATTTCTGGGGCCAACGTCCTGACTTTC
CDR3 protein: CASSEVVRGISGANVLTF
CDR3 length: 18
J gene: TRBJ2-6
D gene: TRBD2
V gene: TRBV28
clone size: many

CDR3 DNA: TGCAGCGTTGAAAGCGGGCCAGCCTACGAGACCCAGTACTTC
CDR3 protein: CSVESGPAYETQYF
CDR3 length: 14
J gene: TRBJ2-5
D gene: -
V gene: TRBV29-1
clone size: -

CDR3 DNA: TGCGCCAGCAGCCGGGAGACCCAGTACTTC
CDR3 protein: CASSRETQYF
CDR3 length: 10
J gene: TRBJ2-5
D gene: -
V gene: TRBV5-1
clone size: few

CDR3 DNA: TGTGCCAGCAGCTTAGACAGGAGGAACACTGAAGCTTTCTTT
CDR3 protein: CASSLDRRNTEAFF
CDR3 length: 14
J gene: TRBJ1-1
D gene: -
V gene: TRBV7-9
clone size: -

CDR3 DNA: TGTGCCAGCAGCCTCCGGGACGGGGAAGTCGAGCAGTACTTC
CDR3 protein: CASSLRDGEVEQYF
CDR3 length: 14
J gene: TRBJ2-7
D gene: -
V gene: TRBV11-2
clone size: -

CDR3 DNA: TGCAGTGCTAGCCGGGGGGGCCGCAATGAGCAGTTCTTC
CDR3 protein: CSASRGGRNEQFF
CDR3 length: 13
J gene: TRBJ2-1
D gene: TRBD2
V gene: TRBV20-1
clone size: many

CDR3 DNA: TGCGCCAGCAGCGCGGGACAGGGGCCCAACGAGCAGTACTTC
CDR3 protein: CASSAGQGPNEQYF
CDR3 length: 14
J gene: TRBJ2-7
D gene: TRBD1
V gene: TRBV5-1
clone size: -

CDR3 DNA: TGCAGCGTTGAAGTGTTAAGTTCGGTGAGGACAGAGAACCACGAGCAGTACTTC
CDR3 protein: CSVEVLSSVRTENHEQYF
CDR3 length: 18
J gene: TRBJ2-7
D gene: -
V gene: TRBV29-1
clone size: many

CDR3 DNA: TGCAGTGCTTACAGGACTGACAGCTCCTACGAGCAGTACTTC
CDR3 protein: CSAYRTDSSYEQYF
CDR3 length: 14
J gene: TRBJ2-7
D gene: -
V gene: TRBV20-1
clone size: -

CDR3 DNA: TGCAGTGCTAGCCCCAAGACTAGCGGGGACGAAGAGACCCAGTACTTC
CDR3 protein: CSASPKTSGDEETQYF
CDR3 length: 16
J gene: TRBJ2-5
D gene: TRBD2
V gene: TRBV20-1
clone size: few

CDR3 DNA: TGTGCCAGCAGCTTAGAAGGGACAGCTCGGCAGCAGTACTTC
CDR3 protein: CASSLEGTARQQYF
CDR3 length: 14
J gene: TRBJ2-7
D gene: TRBD1
V gene: TRBV11-2
clone size: few

CDR3 DNA: TGTGCCAGCAGCCAAGGGGCGATGACCTACGAGCAGTACTTC
CDR3 protein: CASSQGAMTYEQYF
CDR3 length: 14
J gene: TRBJ2-7
D gene: -
V gene: TRBV3-1
clone size: few

CDR3 DNA: TGTGCCATCGCCCGGGGGACCTCCTACAATGAGCAGTTCTTC
CDR3 protein: CAIARGTSYNEQFF
CDR3 length: 14
J gene: TRBJ2-1
D gene: -
V gene: TRBV10-3
clone size: many

CDR3 DNA: TGTGCCTGGAGTCCCCGTCGGACAGGGTTATCCAATGAGCAGTTCTTC
CDR3 protein: CAWSPRRTGLSNEQFF
CDR3 length: 16
J gene: TRBJ2-1
D gene: TRBD1
V gene: TRBV30
clone size: few

CDR3 DNA: TGTGCCACCAGCAGGCAGAGGACTGAAAAACTGTTTTTT
CDR3 protein: CATSRQRTEKLFF
CDR3 length: 13
J gene: TRBJ1-4
D gene: -
V gene: TRBV15
clone size: few